Following are 26 T cell receptor beta chains from one sample sequenced in a study of T cell responses to AZD1222 COVID-19 vaccine. The assay was immunoSEQ multiplex PCR, and TCRdb's table has in-frame clones only and misses some. The data hold more than 100,000 clones, with approximately 94% observed a single time. The sequencing here drew on peripheral blood, taken 28 days after the second AZD1222 dose. The receptors shown here come from an adult who received the AZD1222 COVID-19 vaccine.

The genes are TRBV7-6 and TRBJ2-1; 12 bases are a match to TRBD2. Germline lookup yields CDR1 SGHVS and CDR2 FNYEAQ. Trimming removed 4 bases from V and 6 bases from J; junction bases left unmatched: 10. The CDR3 length is 17 residues. The CDR3 loop is CASSSPLASGGANEQFF. CDR3 DNA: TGTGCCAGCAGCTCACCCCTGGCTAGCGGGGGGGCCAATGAGCAGTTCTTC.

The chain employs TRBV10-3 and TRBJ1-2; D unresolved. Germline-derived CDR1 and CDR2 are ENHRY and SYGVKD. Trimming removed 6 bases from V and 0 bases from J, with 11 bases in between. The CDR3 extends over 14 amino acids. The chain's CDR3 is CAIRAGVTNYGYTF. The CDR3 coding sequence is TGTGCCATCAGGGCTGGGGTAACTAACTATGGCTACACCTTC.

The chain joins TRBV23-1 to TRBJ2-1, with D unresolved. TRBV23-1 counts as an open reading frame of uncertain function. This CDR3 is built from 13 residues. V lost 6 bases to trimming and J lost 7 bases, with 13 bases between them. CDR3 protein: CASSRDGNNEQFF. The CDR3 bases are TGCGCCAGCAGCCGAGATGGAAATAATGAGCAGTTCTTC.

This sequence joins TRBV6-5 and TRBJ1-3, with 7 nucleotides matching TRBD1. The germline V gene encodes CDR1 MNHEY and CDR2 SVGAGI. After removal of 4 bases from V and 2 bases from J, the junction contained 5 bases not matched to a gene. The CDR3 spans 15 residues. The CDR3 sequence: CASSSRGSPGNTIYF. As DNA, the CDR3 is TGTGCCAGCAGTTCCAGGGGGAGTCCTGGAAACACCATATATTTT.

This rearrangement joins TRBV27 to TRBJ1-5; D is undetermined. The CDR3 has 15 amino acids. Looked up from germline, CDR1 is MNHEY and CDR2 is SMNVEV (reference sequence). V dropped 5 bases and J dropped 6 bases, with 17 bases sitting between them. The CDR3 loop reads CASSPKLGLGQPQHF. As DNA, the CDR3 is TGTGCCAGCAGTCCGAAGCTAGGGTTGGGTCAGCCCCAGCATTTT.

The chain links TRBV7-9 to TRBJ2-7; D not resolved. This CDR3 is 14 amino acids long. V dropped 0 bases and J dropped 2 bases, with 8 bases sitting between them. CDR1 SEHNR and CDR2 FQNEAQ come from the germline V gene (reference sequence). CDR3 sequence: CASSLANGPYEQYF. CDR3 nucleotide sequence: TGTGCCAGCAGCTTAGCAAACGGGCCCTACGAGCAGTACTTC.

CDR3 in DNA: TGCAGTGCTAGTCTCGGGACTAGCGGGAGGAAGGAGACCCAGTACTTC. Translation gives CSASLGTSGRKETQYF. The chain carries TRBV20-1 and TRBJ2-5; the match to TRBD2 covers 15 bases. With 3 bases clipped from V and 5 bases from J, the junction kept 7 bases outside the gene matches. Germline loops: CDR1 DFQATT, CDR2 SNEGSKA (reference sequence). The CDR3 has 16 residues.

V is TRBV10-1 and J is TRBJ2-5; 11 positions agree with TRBD2. V trimming: 2 bases; J trimming: 4 bases; junction bases outside the gene matches: 3. The CDR3 loop spans 15 amino acids. CDR1 and CDR2 from the germline V gene are WNHNN and SYGVQD (reference sequence). The CDR3 region has the DNA TGCGCCAGCAGTGAGACTAGCGGGGGTGTAGAGACCCAGTACTTC. Translating it yields CASSETSGGVETQYF.

This clone was observed a single time. The genes are TRBV19 and TRBJ1-2; D is uncertain. This CDR3 has 14 residues. Germline CDR1 reads LNHDA; CDR2 reads SQIVND (reference sequence). Trimming shortened V by 6 bases and J by 4 bases, and 15 bases separated the two germline ends. CDR3 sequence reads: CASRLTPWGYGYTF. CDR3 in DNA: TGTGCCAGTAGATTGACACCGTGGGGCTATGGCTACACCTTC.

V is TRBV6-2 or TRBV6-3 and J is TRBJ2-3; D unresolved. Trimming removed 2 bases from V and 2 bases from J, with 14 bases in between. Germline CDR1 is MNHEY and CDR2 is SVGEGT. The CDR3 sequence is 16 residues long. The CDR3 protein is CASSYGSYYHTDTQYF. CDR3 sequence (DNA): TGTGCCAGCAGTTACGGATCCTACTACCACACAGATACGCAGTATTTT.

CDR3 coding DNA: TGTGCCAGCAGCCCCCGGGGTAGCGGGAGGGGGCAAGAGACCCAGTACTTC. This codes for CASSPRGSGRGQETQYF. This chain joins TRBV3-1 (or the pseudogene TRBV3-2) and TRBJ2-5; 11 bases line up with TRBD2. Germline trimming cut 4 bases from V and 2 bases from J; bases unmatched to any gene: 9. The CDR3 sequence is 17 residues long. Germline V lookup: CDR1 LGHDT, CDR2 YNNKEL (reference sequence).

J is TRBJ1-1 and V is TRBV25-1; D unclear. Trimming cost V 5 bases and J 5 bases, with 12 bases left between them. Germline V gives CDR1 MGHDK, CDR2 SYGVNS. This CDR3 spans 13 amino acids. CDR3 amino acids: CASSQVGNTEAFF. The DNA for the CDR3 is TGTGCCAGCAGTCAAGTAGGGAATACTGAAGCTTTCTTT.

The J gene is TRBJ1-6, the V gene TRBV6-5; D not certain. Looked up from germline, CDR1 is MNHEY and CDR2 is SVGAGI. The CDR3 contains 13 residues. The V end lost 6 bases, the J end lost 8 bases, and 11 bases lay between the germline ends. As DNA, the CDR3 is TGTGCCAGCAGGACACAGTCTGATTCACCCCTCCACTTT. It encodes CASRTQSDSPLHF.

This sequence joins TRBV27 and TRBJ1-1, with D unclear. The CDR3 loop spans 15 amino acids. Trimming removed 4 bases from V and 5 bases from J, with 17 bases in between. The germline gives CDR1 MNHEY, CDR2 SMNVEV (reference sequence). The CDR3 region is CASSWSREPMTEAFF. The DNA for the CDR3 is TGTGCCAGCAGTTGGTCCCGGGAGCCGATGACTGAAGCTTTCTTT.

The rearrangement links TRBV18 to TRBJ1-1; D possibly corresponds to TRBD1 (5 bases). CDR3 size: 14 residues. Germline CDR1 and CDR2: KGHSH and LQKENI. Deletions cut 3 bases from V and 10 bases from J, with 18 bases between. The CDR3, as DNA: TGTGCCAGCTCACCGTCGACTGGCATGGGGGGAGCTTTCTTT. It translates to CASSPSTGMGGAFF.

This chain connects TRBV6-5 to TRBJ1-3, with D uncertain. Germline CDR1 and CDR2: MNHEY and SVGAGI. The CDR3 runs 14 residues. With 6 bases removed from V and 1 base from J, the gap between germline ends came to 10 bases. The CDR3 DNA reads as TGTGCCAGCAGACGAACAGTGTCTGGAAACACCATATATTTT. Translating it yields CASRRTVSGNTIYF.

V is TRBV10-3 and J is TRBJ1-5; D perhaps matches TRBD1 (5 bases). The CDR3 has 15 residues. V lost 0 bases, J lost 6 bases, and 12 bases lay in between. The germline gives CDR1 ENHRY, CDR2 SYGVKD. DNA of the CDR3: TGTGCCATCAGTGAGTCGGGAAGGGGCGTTCAGCCCCAGCATTTT. As protein: CAISESGRGVQPQHF.

The chain is built from TRBV7-9 and TRBJ1-1, with D perhaps TRBD1 (6 bases). V was cut by 4 bases and J by 4 bases, with 13 bases left in between. This CDR3 comprises 14 residues. Looked up from germline, CDR1 is SEHNR and CDR2 is FQNEAQ (reference sequence). CDR3 in amino acids: CASSSNRAGTEAFF. In DNA, the CDR3 is TGTGCCAGCAGCTCCAACAGGGCTGGCACTGAAGCTTTCTTT.

This chain uses TRBV19 with TRBJ1-3; D not resolved. Looked up from germline, CDR1 is LNHDA and CDR2 is SQIVND (reference sequence). With 7 bases removed from V and 0 bases from J, the gap between germline ends came to 10 bases. This CDR3 comprises 14 residues. The CDR3 region has the DNA TGTGCCAGTAATGGGTTCTCCTCTGGAAACACCATATATTTT. Amino acids: CASNGFSSGNTIYF.

The chain couples TRBV30 to TRBJ2-3; maybe TRBD1 (7 bases). The germline gives CDR1 GTSNPN, CDR2 SVGIG (reference sequence). Trimming removed 0 bases from V and 7 bases from J, with 14 bases in between. The CDR3 spans 14 residues. The CDR3 loop is CAWSVSQGGYTQYF. The CDR3 nucleotides read TGTGCCTGGAGTGTAAGCCAGGGGGGATATACGCAGTATTTT.

This chain joins TRBV11-2 and TRBJ2-7, with D perhaps TRBD1 (6 bases). CDR1 is SGHAT, CDR2 FQNNGV, per germline. This CDR3 has 15 residues. V lost 5 bases to trimming and J lost 2 bases, with 16 bases between them. The CDR3 loop reads CASSAWGQWTYEQYF. The CDR3 DNA reads as TGTGCCAGCAGCGCTTGGGGGCAGTGGACCTACGAGCAGTACTTC.

The chain combines TRBV19 with TRBJ1-1; TRBD1 is a possible D gene (5 bases). This CDR3 contains 14 residues. Trimming cost V 6 bases and J 4 bases, with 15 bases left between them. CDR1 is LNHDA, CDR2 SQIVND, per germline (reference sequence). CDR3 amino acids: CASSPLGGSTEAFF. Written as DNA, the CDR3 is TGTGCCAGTAGCCCCTTGGGGGGGAGCACTGAAGCTTTCTTT. Full variable domain (outside the CDR3, taken from reference TRBV19 and TRBJ1-1): DGGITQSPKYLFRKEGQNVTLSCEQNLNHDAMYWYRQDPGQGLRLIYYSQIVNDFQKGDIAEGYSVSREKKESFPLTVTSAQKNPTAFYLCASSPLGGSTEAFFGQGTRLTVV.

This chain uses TRBV15 with TRBJ1-3; no firm D call. V was clipped by 2 bases and J by 0 bases, with 8 bases between them. Germline CDR1 LNHNV, CDR2 YYDKDF (reference sequence). This CDR3 is 15 amino acids long. In nucleotides, the CDR3 is TGTGCCACCAGCAGATCTGACCACTCTGGAAACACCATATATTTT. Residues: CATSRSDHSGNTIYF. The full variable domain, in which reference TRBV15 and TRBJ1-3 provide the parts outside the CDR3, is DAMVIQNPRYQVTQFGKPVTLSCSQTLNHNVMYWYQQKSSQAPKLLFHYYDKDFNNEADTPDNFQSRRPNTSFCFLDIRSPGLGDTAMYLCATSRSDHSGNTIYFGEGSWLTVV.

The CDR3 DNA reads as TGCGCCAGCAGCTTGGCCAGGACAGGGAGATACGAGCAGTACTTC. The encoded protein is CASSLARTGRYEQYF. The chain links TRBV5-1 to TRBJ2-7; 8 nucleotides match TRBD1. This CDR3 region has 15 residues. V lost 0 bases to trimming and J lost 4 bases; unmatched junction nucleotides: 6. CDR1 is SGHRS and CDR2 is YFSETQ in the germline V gene.

This rearrangement joins TRBV24-1 to TRBJ2-7; D remains ambiguous. The CDR3 totals 17 residues. Trimming removed 0 bases at V and 0 bases at J, with 14 bases between. Germline V gene sequence: CDR1 KGHDR, CDR2 SFDVKD. The CDR3 DNA sequence: TGTGCCACCAGTGATTTGCGTCGCGAGTGGGGCTCCTACGAGCAGTACTTC. Translating gives CATSDLRREWGSYEQYF.

V gene TRBV2 combines with J gene TRBJ2-7, with TRBD2 matching 14 bases. The CDR3 covers 14 residues. Germline V CDR1 and CDR2: SNHLY, FYNNEI. The junction had 2 bases not matched to a gene; V was cut back by 4 bases and J by 6 bases. CDR3 residues: CASSGGLAGGEQYF. The CDR3 nucleotides are TGTGCCAGCAGTGGAGGACTAGCGGGAGGCGAGCAGTACTTC.